This is a list of T cell receptor beta chains from one sample in a study of T-cell memory formation after mild COVID-19. Each CDR3 protein is one row after TCRdb ran MiXCR on the 5' RACE reads. The data show over 300,000 distinct CDR3 sequences, less than 25% seen once. The sequencing input was PBMCs or a T cell subset sorted from them (not recorded which). The receptors stem from a man between 18 and 35 years old who had mild COVID-19 (a few samples of this study predate the infection). Cell type and time point are not known. The CDR3 runs from the conserved cysteine through the conserved F or W. The D gene is left open where the match is weak. Expanded clones are given a class, and other clones once, few, many or no size at all.

TRBV5-6,TRBJ2-4,.,.,CASTLGIAKNIQYF
TRBV7-9,TRBJ1-1,few,TRBD1,CASSNSGQGISEAFF
TRBV6-2/TRBV6-3,TRBJ1-1,few,.,CASSRRQNTEAFF
TRBV2,TRBJ1-1,few,.,CASTLLAGTEAFF
TRBV12-3/TRBV12-4,TRBJ2-1,many,.,CASSLSYEQFF
TRBV7-2,TRBJ2-2,.,TRBD1,CASSLDRLNTGELFF
TRBV20-1,TRBJ1-3,few,.,CSASSGNSGNTIYF
TRBV7-2,TRBJ2-1,.,.,CASSFYGDGEFF
TRBV7-9,TRBJ2-5,.,TRBD2,CASSLGLAGLEETQYF
TRBV11-1,TRBJ2-7,few,TRBD2,CASSFSASGSYEQYF
TRBV19,TRBJ2-1,.,TRBD2,CASSTTSGGRNEQFF
TRBV7-3,TRBJ2-2,few,TRBD2,CASRTSGDTGELFF
TRBV7-9,TRBJ2-1,many,TRBD2,CASSSGLAGLSYNEQFF
TRBV10-1,TRBJ2-7,.,.,CASRGRSYEQYF
TRBV7-9,TRBJ1-2,.,.,CASSLVGGMLDGYTF
TRBV4-3,TRBJ1-5,.,.,CASSQDWHSNQPQHF
TRBV5-1,TRBJ1-2,few,TRBD1,CASSLAPGGAGDGYTF
TRBV5-1,TRBJ2-2,few,TRBD2,CASSWTSGGTLAGELFF
TRBV28,TRBJ1-6,few,.,CASSPYPLSYNSPLHF
TRBV7-2,TRBJ2-7,.,TRBD1,CASSFAGQGSYEQYF
TRBV10-3,TRBJ1-3,.,.,CAIGQHISGNTIYF
TRBV7-9,TRBJ2-6,few,.,CASSTRGANVLTF